This T cell receptor (beta chain) came from a study of cytomegalovirus exposure and HLA in healthy donors. General observations from the study: Cytomegalovirus-associated status was assigned to 150 to 200 TCR beta chains. For most TCR sequences rarity was the rule, although some public TCRs occurred in many donors. Reportedly, cytomegalovirus status was diagnosed with high sensitivity and specificity.

Profiled with immunoSEQ multiplex PCR; TCRdb holds only in-frame clones, not every one. The table records tens of thousands of clones, roughly 94% of them present only once. With respect to this clone: Its target is unknown.

There are 15 residues in the CDR3. CDR1 is SGDLS and CDR2 is YYNGEE in the germline V gene. Trimming took off 4 bases at V and 4 bases at J, with 14 bases between the two ends. The study drew the donors from its approximately 110-subject validation cohort, separate from the roughly 710-subject first cohort. This receptor was obtained from a woman between 18 and 30 years old in good health and CMV-seronegative. Sequenced material: PBMCs. The chain employs TRBV9 and TRBJ1-4; D ambiguous. This CDR3 is CASSLREGNNEKLFF. The CDR3, as DNA: TGTGCCAGCAGCCTTCGGGAAGGGAATAATGAAAAACTGTTTTTT.